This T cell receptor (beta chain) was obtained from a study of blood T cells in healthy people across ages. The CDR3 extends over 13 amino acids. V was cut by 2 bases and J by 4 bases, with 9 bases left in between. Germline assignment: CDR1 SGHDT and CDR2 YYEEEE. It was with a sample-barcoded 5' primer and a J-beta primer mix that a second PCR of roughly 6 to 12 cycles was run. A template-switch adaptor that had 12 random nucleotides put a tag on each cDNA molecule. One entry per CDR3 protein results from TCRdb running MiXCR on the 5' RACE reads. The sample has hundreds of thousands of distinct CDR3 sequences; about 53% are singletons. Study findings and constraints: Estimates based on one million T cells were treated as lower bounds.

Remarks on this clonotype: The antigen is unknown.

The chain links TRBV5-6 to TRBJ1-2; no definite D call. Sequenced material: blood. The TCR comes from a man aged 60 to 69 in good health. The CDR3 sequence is CASSFSDRYGYTF. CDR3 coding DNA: TGTGCCAGCAGCTTTTCAGACCGCTATGGCTACACCTTC.